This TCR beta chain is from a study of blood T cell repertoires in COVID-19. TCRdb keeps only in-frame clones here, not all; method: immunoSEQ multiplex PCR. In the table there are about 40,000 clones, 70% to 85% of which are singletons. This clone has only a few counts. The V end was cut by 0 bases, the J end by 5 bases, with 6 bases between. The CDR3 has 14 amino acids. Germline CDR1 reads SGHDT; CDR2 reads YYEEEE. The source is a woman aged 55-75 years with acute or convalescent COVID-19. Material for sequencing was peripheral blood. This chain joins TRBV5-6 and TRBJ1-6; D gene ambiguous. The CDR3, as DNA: TGTGCCAGCAGCTTGGTATCAGATAATTCACCCCTCCACTTT. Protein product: CASSLVSDNSPLHF. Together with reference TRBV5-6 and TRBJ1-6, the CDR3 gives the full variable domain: DAGVTQSPTHLIKTRGQQVTLRCSPKSGHDTVSWYQQALGQGPQFIFQYYEEEERQRGNFPDRFSGHQFPNYSSELNVNALLLGDSALYLCASSLVSDNSPLHFGNGTRLTVT.